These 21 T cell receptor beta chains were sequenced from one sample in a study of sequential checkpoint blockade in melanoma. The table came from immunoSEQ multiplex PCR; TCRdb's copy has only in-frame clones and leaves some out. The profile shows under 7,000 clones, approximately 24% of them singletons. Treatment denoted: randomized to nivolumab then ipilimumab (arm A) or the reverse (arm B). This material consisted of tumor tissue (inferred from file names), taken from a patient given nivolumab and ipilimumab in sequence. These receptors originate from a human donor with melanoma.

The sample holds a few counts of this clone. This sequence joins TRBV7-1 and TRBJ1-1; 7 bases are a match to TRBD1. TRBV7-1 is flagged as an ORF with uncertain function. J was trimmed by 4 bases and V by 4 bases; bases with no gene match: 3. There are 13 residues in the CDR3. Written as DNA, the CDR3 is TGTGCCAGCAGCTTATACAGGGGCACTGAAGCTTTCTTT. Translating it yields CASSLYRGTEAFF.

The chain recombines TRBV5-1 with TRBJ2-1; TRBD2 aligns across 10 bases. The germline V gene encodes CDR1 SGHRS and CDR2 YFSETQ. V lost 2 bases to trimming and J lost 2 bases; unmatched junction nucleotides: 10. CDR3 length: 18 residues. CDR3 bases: TGCGCCAGCAGCTTTATTCGAAGCGGGACTAGCGCCTACAATGAGCAGTTCTTC. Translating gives CASSFIRSGTSAYNEQFF.

For the CDR3, the DNA is TGTGCCAGCTCACCAGTACAGCGGGGGGGCGCCTACAATGAGCAGTTCTTC. Translation gives CASSPVQRGGAYNEQFF. The chain couples TRBV18 to TRBJ2-1, with 10 bases fitting TRBD2. V trimming: 2 bases; J trimming: 2 bases; junction bases outside the gene matches: 6. This CDR3 comprises 17 residues. Germline CDR1 reads KGHSH; CDR2 reads LQKENI.

The CDR3 spells CASSPPRQLGNSYEQYF. The CDR3, as DNA: TGTGCCAGCTCACCACCGAGACAGCTCGGAAACTCCTACGAGCAGTACTTC. V and J are TRBV18 and TRBJ2-7; D perhaps matches TRBD1 (5 bases). Looked up from germline, CDR1 is KGHSH and CDR2 is LQKENI. V dropped 0 bases and J dropped 0 bases, with 15 bases sitting between them. The CDR3 totals 17 residues.

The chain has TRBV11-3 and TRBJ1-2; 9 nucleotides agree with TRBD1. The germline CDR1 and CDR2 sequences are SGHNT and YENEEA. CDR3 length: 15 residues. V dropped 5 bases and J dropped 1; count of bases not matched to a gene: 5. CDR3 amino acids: CASSQKTGGNYGYTF. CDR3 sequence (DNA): TGTGCCAGCAGCCAAAAGACAGGGGGTAACTATGGCTACACCTTC.

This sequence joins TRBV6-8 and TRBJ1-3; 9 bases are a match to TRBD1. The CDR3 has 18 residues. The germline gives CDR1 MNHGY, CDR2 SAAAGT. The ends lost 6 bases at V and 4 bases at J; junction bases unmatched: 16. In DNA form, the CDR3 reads TGTGCCAGCAGGTCGCCGGGACAGGGATTGGGGTACGGAAACACCATATATTTT. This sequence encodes CASRSPGQGLGYGNTIYF.

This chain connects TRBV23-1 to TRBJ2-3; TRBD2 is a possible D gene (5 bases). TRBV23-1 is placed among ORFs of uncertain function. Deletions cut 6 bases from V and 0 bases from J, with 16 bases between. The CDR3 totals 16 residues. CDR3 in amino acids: CASSQATRLSTDTQYF. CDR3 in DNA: TGCGCCAGCAGCCAAGCCACTAGACTAAGCACAGATACGCAGTATTTT.

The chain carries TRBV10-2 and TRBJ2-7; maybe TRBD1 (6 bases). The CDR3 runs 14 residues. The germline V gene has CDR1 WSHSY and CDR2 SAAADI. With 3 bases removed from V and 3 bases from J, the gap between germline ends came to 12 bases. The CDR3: CASSDPGHHYEQYF. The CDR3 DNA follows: TGCGCCAGCAGTGACCCGGGACACCACTACGAGCAGTACTTC.

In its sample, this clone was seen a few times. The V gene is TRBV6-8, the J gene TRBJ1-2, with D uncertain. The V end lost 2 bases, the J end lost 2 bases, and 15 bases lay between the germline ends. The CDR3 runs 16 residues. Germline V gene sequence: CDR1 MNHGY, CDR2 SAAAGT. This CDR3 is CASSYPERAENYGYTF. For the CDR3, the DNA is TGTGCCAGCAGTTACCCGGAGAGGGCGGAGAACTATGGCTACACCTTC.

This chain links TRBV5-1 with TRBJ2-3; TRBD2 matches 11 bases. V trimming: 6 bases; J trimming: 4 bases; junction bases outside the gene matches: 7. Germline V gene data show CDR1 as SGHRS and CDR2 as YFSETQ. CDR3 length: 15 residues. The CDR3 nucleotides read TGCGCCAGCAAACTAGCGGGGGTTTCCCCAGATACGCAGTATTTT. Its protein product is CASKLAGVSPDTQYF.

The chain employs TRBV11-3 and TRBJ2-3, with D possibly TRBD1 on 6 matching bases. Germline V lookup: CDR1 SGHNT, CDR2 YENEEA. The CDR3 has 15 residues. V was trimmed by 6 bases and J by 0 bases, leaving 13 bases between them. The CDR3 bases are TGTGCCAGCAGTGCGTTGGGGGCTAGCACAGATACGCAGTATTTT. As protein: CASSALGASTDTQYF.

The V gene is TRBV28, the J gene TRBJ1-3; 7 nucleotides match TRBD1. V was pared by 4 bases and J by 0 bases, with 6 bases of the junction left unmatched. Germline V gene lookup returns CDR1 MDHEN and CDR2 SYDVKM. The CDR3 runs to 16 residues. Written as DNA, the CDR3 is TGTGCCAGCAGTTCCCAGGGGGTCCTCTCTGGAAACACCATATATTTT. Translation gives CASSSQGVLSGNTIYF.

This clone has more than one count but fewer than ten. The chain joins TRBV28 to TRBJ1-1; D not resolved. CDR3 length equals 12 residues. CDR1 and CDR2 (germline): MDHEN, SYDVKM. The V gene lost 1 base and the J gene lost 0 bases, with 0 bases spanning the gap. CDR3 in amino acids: CASSLLNTEAFF. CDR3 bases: TGTGCCAGCAGTTTATTGAACACTGAAGCTTTCTTT.

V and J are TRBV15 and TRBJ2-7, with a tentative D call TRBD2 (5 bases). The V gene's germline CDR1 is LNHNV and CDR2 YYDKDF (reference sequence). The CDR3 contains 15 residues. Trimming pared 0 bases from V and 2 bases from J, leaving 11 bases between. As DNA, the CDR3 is TGTGCCACCAGCAGAGAAGACGGGAACCCCTACGAGCAGTACTTC. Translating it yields CATSREDGNPYEQYF. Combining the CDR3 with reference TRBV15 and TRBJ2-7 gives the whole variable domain DAMVIQNPRYQVTQFGKPVTLSCSQTLNHNVMYWYQQKSSQAPKLLFHYYDKDFNNEADTPDNFQSRRPNTSFCFLDIRSPGLGDTAMYLCATSREDGNPYEQYFGPGTRLTVT.

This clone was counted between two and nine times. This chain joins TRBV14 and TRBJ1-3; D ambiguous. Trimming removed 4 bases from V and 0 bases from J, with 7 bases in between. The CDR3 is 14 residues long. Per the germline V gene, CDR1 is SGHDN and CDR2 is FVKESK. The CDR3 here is CASSLGSSGNTIYF. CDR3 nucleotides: TGTGCCAGCAGCCTCGGGAGCTCTGGAAACACCATATATTTT.

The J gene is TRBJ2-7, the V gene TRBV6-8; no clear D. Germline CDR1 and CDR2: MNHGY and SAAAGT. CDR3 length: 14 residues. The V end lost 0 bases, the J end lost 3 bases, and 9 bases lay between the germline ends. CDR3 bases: TGTGCCAGCAGTTACTCGATTCCGGGCTACGAGCAGTACTTC. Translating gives CASSYSIPGYEQYF.

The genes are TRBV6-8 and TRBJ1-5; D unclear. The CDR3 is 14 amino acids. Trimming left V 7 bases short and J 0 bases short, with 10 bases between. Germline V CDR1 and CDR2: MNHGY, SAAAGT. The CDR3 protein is CASINTNSNQPQHF. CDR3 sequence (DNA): TGTGCCAGCATCAACACTAATAGCAATCAGCCCCAGCATTTT.

The CDR3 nucleotides are TGTGCCAGCAGCTTGAGGACAGGGGGCTCATCCTCCTACGAGCAGTACTTC. Translated: CASSLRTGGSSSYEQYF. The chain employs TRBV11-3 and TRBJ2-7, with TRBD1 matching 11 bases. CDR1 and CDR2 from the germline V gene are SGHNT and YENEEA. CDR3 size: 17 residues. After removal of 3 bases from V and 0 bases from J, the junction contained 7 bases not matched to a gene.

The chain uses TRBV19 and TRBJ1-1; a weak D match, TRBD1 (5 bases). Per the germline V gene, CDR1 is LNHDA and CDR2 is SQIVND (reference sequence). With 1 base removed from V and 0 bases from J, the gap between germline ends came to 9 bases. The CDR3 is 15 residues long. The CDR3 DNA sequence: TGTGCCAGTAGTATAGTCCCAGGGCTGAACACTGAAGCTTTCTTT. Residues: CASSIVPGLNTEAFF.

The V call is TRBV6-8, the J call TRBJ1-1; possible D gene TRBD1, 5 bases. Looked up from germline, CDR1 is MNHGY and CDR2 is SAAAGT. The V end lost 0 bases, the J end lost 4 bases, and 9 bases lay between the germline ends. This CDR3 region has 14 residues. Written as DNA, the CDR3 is TGTGCCAGCAGTTACTCGGGGCGGTTCACTGAAGCTTTCTTT. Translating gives CASSYSGRFTEAFF.

CDR3 in DNA: TGTGCCAGCAGCCGCCGGACTGGGGAGCAGTTCTTC. This sequence encodes CASSRRTGEQFF. The chain couples TRBV28 to TRBJ2-1, with a possible D match to TRBD2 (5 bases). V shed 6 bases and J shed 10 bases, with 13 bases lying between them. This CDR3 comprises 12 residues. CDR1 MDHEN and CDR2 SYDVKM come from the germline V gene.